Shown below are 24 T cell receptor beta chains from a single sample sequenced in a study of shared clonotypes between healthy human individuals. Sequencing used immunoSEQ multiplex PCR; TCRdb keeps in-frame clones, though not all of them. Among 950,000 to 1,300,000 clones listed, around 74% were seen once. Sequenced input: memory CD4+ T cells sorted from blood. Subset: CD45RA-negative fraction. The receptor source for this set is a man between 18 and 35 years old in good health.

V is TRBV5-1 and J is TRBJ2-5; 9 bases map to TRBD2. CDR1 and CDR2 from the germline V gene are SGHRS and YFSETQ. J gave up 2 bases and V 4 bases, and 3 bases lay outside the gene matches. The CDR3 sequence is 14 residues long. CDR3 amino acids: CASSNSGGQETQYF. DNA for the CDR3: TGCGCCAGCAGCAATAGCGGGGGACAAGAGACCCAGTACTTC.

The table lists this clone with many counts. The chain employs TRBV21-1 and TRBJ2-1; the D call of TRBD1 is as the table states it, not checked on the DNA. TRBV21-1 has pseudogene status. The CDR3 loop spans 19 amino acids. The CDR3 is CASSKSTQKQGERGNEQFF. The CDR3 DNA reads as TGTGCCAGCAGCAAATCGACCCAGAAACAGGGGGAAAGGGGCAATGAGCAGTTCTTC.

This rearrangement joins TRBV25-1 to TRBJ2-7; 12 bases agree with TRBD2. CDR3 size: 16 residues. The V segment lost 3 bases and the J segment 1 base; nucleotides outside the gene matches: 4. Germline assignment: CDR1 MGHDK and CDR2 SYGVNS. The DNA of the CDR3 is TGTGCCAGCAGTGATCCTGGACTAGCGGGGTCCTACGAGCAGTACTTC. This translates into CASSDPGLAGSYEQYF.

The count of this clone is one. The gene calls are TRBV5-6 and TRBJ2-7; TRBD1 agrees at 8 bases. The V gene's germline CDR1 is SGHDT and CDR2 YYEEEE. Trimming took 5 bases from V and 4 from J; bases not matched to a gene: 5. CDR3 size: 13 residues. The CDR3 reads CASRGTGRYEQYF. In DNA, the CDR3 is TGTGCCAGCAGGGGGACAGGACGGTACGAGCAGTACTTC.

This clone showed up just once. V is TRBV2 and J is TRBJ2-7; D gene unclear. The V and J ends lost 6 bases and 6 bases respectively, with 9 bases between them. The germline gives CDR1 SNHLY, CDR2 FYNNEI. This CDR3 is 11 amino acids long. The CDR3 reads CASRTLREQYF. In DNA form, the CDR3 reads TGTGCCAGCAGAACCCTTCGCGAGCAGTACTTC.

The CDR3 sequence is CASSQGDRINSPLHF. DNA for the CDR3: TGTGCCAGCAGCCAAGGGGACAGGATTAATTCACCCCTCCACTTT. V and J are TRBV6-5 and TRBJ1-6; TRBD1 matches at 8 bases. With 6 bases clipped from V and 6 bases from J, the junction kept 7 bases outside the gene matches. Germline CDR1 reads MNHEY; CDR2 reads SVGAGI. The CDR3 has 15 amino acids.

V usage is TRBV7-9 and J usage is TRBJ2-1; D not resolved. The CDR3 is made up of 13 amino acids. V lost 2 bases and J lost 5, with 7 bases in between. Germline V lookup: CDR1 SEHNR, CDR2 FQNEAQ (reference sequence). The CDR3 nucleotides read TGTGCCAGCAGCTTAACAGCGCACAATGAGCAGTTCTTC. Its protein is CASSLTAHNEQFF.

Points on this clone: The junction departs from the called germline gene at one end, perhaps through a read error. This rearrangement joins TRBV7-7 to TRBJ2-3, with TRBD2 as a possible D gene (6 bases). The CDR3 totals 14 residues. Germline CDR1 is SSHAT and CDR2 is FNYEAQ (reference sequence). The CDR3 nucleotides read TGTGCTAGCAGCTTAGGCGGGGACACAGATACGCAGTATTTT. Translated, it gives CASSLGGDTDTQYF.

The chain is built from TRBV5-6 and TRBJ2-5; the match to TRBD1 covers 8 bases. The junction had 5 bases not matched to a gene; V was cut back by 0 bases and J by 4 bases. The CDR3 extends over 15 amino acids. Germline V gene data show CDR1 as SGHDT and CDR2 as YYEEEE. The CDR3 loop is CASSLGDRGIETQYF. The CDR3 region has the DNA TGTGCCAGCAGCTTGGGCGACAGGGGCATAGAGACCCAGTACTTC.

This clone was counted many times. The chain recombines TRBV28 with TRBJ1-6; D gene ambiguous. Germline assignment: CDR1 MDHEN and CDR2 SYDVKM. V was shortened by 2 bases and J by 8 bases, with 4 bases between the two germline ends. This CDR3 contains 12 residues. CDR3 in amino acids: CASSLTHSPLHF. CDR3 coding DNA: TGTGCCAGCAGTTTAACCCATTCACCCCTCCACTTT.

The chain links TRBV7-2 to TRBJ2-7; perhaps TRBD2 as D (5 bases). Germline V gives CDR1 SGHTA, CDR2 FQGNSA. The V end lost 4 bases, the J end lost 6 bases, and 13 bases lay between the germline ends. The CDR3 spans 13 residues. The CDR3 DNA reads TGTGCCAGCAGCTCCTGGGAGAGTAGCGAGCAGTACTTC. Its translation: CASSSWESSEQYF.

The gene calls are TRBV4-2 and TRBJ2-5, with D perhaps matching TRBD1 or TRBD2 (5 bases each). This CDR3 is built from 15 residues. Between the trimmed V and J ends, which lost 0 bases and 5 bases, there was a span of 13 bases. CDR1 is LGHNA, CDR2 YNFKEQ, per germline. The CDR3: CASSQEGRTGETQYF. Written as DNA, the CDR3 is TGTGCCAGCAGCCAAGAGGGACGGACGGGGGAGACCCAGTACTTC.

Regarding this clone: The same CDR3 is also encoded by other DNA sequences in this sample. The chain joins TRBV28 to TRBJ1-4, with 8 positions matching TRBD1. Germline values: CDR1 MDHEN, CDR2 SYDVKM. This CDR3 has 14 amino acids. The J segment lost 1 base and the V segment lost 6 bases, leaving 1 base of the junction unmatched. The CDR3 DNA is TGTGCCAGCAGACAGGGGGGAACTAATGAAAAACTGTTTTTT. This encodes CASRQGGTNEKLFF. Combining the CDR3 with reference TRBV28 and TRBJ1-4 gives the whole variable domain DVKVTQSSRYLVKRTGEKVFLECVQDMDHENMFWYRQDPGLGLRLIYFSYDVKMKEKGDIPEGYSVSREKKERFSLILESASTNQTSMYLCASRQGGTNEKLFFGSGTQLSVL.

V and J are TRBV2 and TRBJ2-5; weak D call: TRBD1 (6 bases). The CDR3 is 14 amino acids. Germline CDR1 SNHLY, CDR2 FYNNEI. V shed 6 bases and J shed 0 bases, with 11 bases lying between them. The CDR3 reads CASSKDRNQETQYF. CDR3 bases: TGTGCCAGCAGCAAAGACAGGAACCAAGAGACCCAGTACTTC.

This sequence joins TRBV5-1 and TRBJ1-1, with a possible D match to TRBD1 (6 bases). Germline V lookup: CDR1 SGHRS, CDR2 YFSETQ. This CDR3 contains 16 residues. V shed 2 bases and J shed 5 bases, with 19 bases lying between them. For the CDR3, the DNA is TGCGCCAGCAGCTTCACCTCCAGGGGAGATGGGACTGAAGCTTTCTTT. Protein sequence: CASSFTSRGDGTEAFF.

As to this clone: Other nucleotide sequences from this sample produce the same CDR3. As DNA, the CDR3 is TGTGCCAGCAGCTTGGCATACGAGCAGTACTTC. Its protein product is CASSLAYEQYF. This chain uses TRBV11-2 with TRBJ2-7, with unresolved D. V lost 3 bases, J lost 4 bases, and 4 bases lay in between. The CDR3 totals 11 residues. The germline V gene has CDR1 SGHAT and CDR2 FQNNGV.

This clone was seen a few times. The chain uses TRBV28 and TRBJ1-2, with D unclear. The CDR3 runs to 16 residues. Germline V gene lookup returns CDR1 MDHEN and CDR2 SYDVKM. Between the trimmed V and J ends, which lost 4 bases and 4 bases, there was a span of 19 bases. The DNA of the CDR3 is TGTGCCAGCAGTTCACCCTTCCCGGGCACGGGCTATGGCTACACCTTC. Protein product: CASSSPFPGTGYGYTF.

V and J are TRBV10-1 and TRBJ2-3, with TRBD1 identical over 11 bases. V lost 5 bases, J lost 6 bases, and 7 bases stayed unmatched. Germline-derived CDR1 and CDR2 are WNHNN and SYGVQD (reference sequence). This CDR3 comprises 15 residues. This CDR3 is CASSKGDRGVDTQYF. The CDR3 DNA sequence: TGCGCCAGCAGTAAAGGGGACAGGGGGGTCGATACGCAGTATTTT.

In DNA form, the CDR3 reads TGTGCCAGTAGTAATTACGGCAGGGGATCAGAGCCCCAGCATTTT. Residues: CASSNYGRGSEPQHF. The chain couples TRBV19 to TRBJ1-5, with a weak D call TRBD1 (6 bases). The V gene's germline CDR1 is LNHDA and CDR2 SQIVND (reference sequence). There are 15 residues in the CDR3. The germline V and J ends were trimmed by 4 bases and 8 bases, with 18 bases remaining between them.

This chain joins TRBV7-9 and TRBJ2-3; the match to TRBD1 covers 7 bases. This CDR3 comprises 14 residues. Germline CDR1 SEHNR, CDR2 FQNEAQ (reference sequence). The junction had 4 bases not matched to a gene; V was cut back by 3 bases and J by 4 bases. CDR3 in amino acids: CASSLTGSADTQYF. CDR3 bases: TGTGCCAGCAGCTTGACAGGGTCGGCAGATACGCAGTATTTT.

The chain carries TRBV9 and TRBJ2-3, with D possibly TRBD1 on 6 matching bases. Germline CDR1 reads SGDLS; CDR2 reads YYNGEE. The V end was cut by 1 base, the J end by 3 bases, with 15 bases between. The CDR3 is made up of 16 amino acids. CDR3 protein: CASSVSTGSSTDTQYF. DNA for the CDR3: TGTGCCAGCAGCGTAAGCACAGGGTCGAGTACAGATACGCAGTATTTT.

This clone was detected a few times. The rearrangement joins TRBV27 to TRBJ2-5; 8 bases fit TRBD2. The CDR3 length is 13 residues. The V gene end was trimmed by 6 bases and the J gene end by 9 bases; junction bases not matched to a gene: 9. Per germline, CDR1 MNHEY and CDR2 SMNVEV (reference sequence). Here the CDR3 reads CASSRGTSFAQYF. For the CDR3, the DNA is TGTGCCAGCAGCCGAGGGACTAGTTTCGCCCAGTACTTC.

CDR3: CASSPAASGRGVNEQFF. The DNA of the CDR3 is TGTGCCAGCAGCCCAGCGGCTAGCGGGAGGGGGGTCAATGAGCAGTTCTTC. The chain uses TRBV9 and TRBJ2-1; 12 bases are shared with TRBD2. CDR1 is SGDLS, CDR2 YYNGEE, per germline. CDR3 length: 17 amino acids. V dropped 4 bases and J dropped 6; count of bases not matched to a gene: 11.

The V and J genes are TRBV30 and TRBJ2-2; TRBD1 matches 8 bases. The CDR3 runs 14 residues. Germline-derived CDR1 and CDR2 are GTSNPN and SVGIG (reference sequence). V lost 4 bases and J lost 5; bases outside the gene matches: 6. The CDR3: CAWKRDRKTGELFF. CDR3 nucleotide sequence: TGTGCCTGGAAGAGGGACAGGAAGACCGGGGAGCTGTTTTTT.